Each of the 30 T cell receptor beta chains below was sequenced from the same sample in a study of vaccination and CD4 T cells after COVID-19. These receptors' antigens are unknown. The treatment here: roughly 10-day PBMC culture with coronavirus spike peptide pools or control peptides (ViraFEST assay). An Oncomine TCR Beta short-read assay was used to sequence the DNA from cultured CD4+ T cells. TCRdb re-called the PCR reads through MiXCR, storing one row per CDR3 protein. The sample consists of about 13,000 distinct CDR3 sequences, around half of them appearing once. The source material was CD4+ T cells from blood, cultured in vitro. These receptor sequences come from a human donor who had recovered from COVID-19.

The chain recombines TRBV19 with TRBJ2-3; TRBD2 aligns across 11 bases. CDR3 length: 17 residues. Germline V gives CDR1 LNHDA, CDR2 SQIVND (reference sequence). V lost 5 bases and J lost 0; bases outside the gene matches: 7. CDR3 bases: TGTGCCAGTAGTTTCCTAGCGGGGGGCGCAAGCACAGATACGCAGTATTTT. It encodes CASSFLAGGASTDTQYF.

The rearrangement links TRBV12-3 or TRBV12-4 to TRBJ2-3; 14 bases line up with TRBD2. With V trimmed by 5 bases and J by 9 bases, 16 bases remained unmatched. The CDR3 totals 18 residues. CDR3 amino acids: CASSTRTSGGPGVSTQYF. CDR3 nucleotides: TGTGCCAGCAGTACCCGGACTAGCGGGGGGCCGGGGGTGAGCACGCAGTATTTT.

This chain connects TRBV6-5 to TRBJ1-5; TRBD1 might be the D (6 bases). The V end lost 2 bases, the J end lost 0 bases, and 17 bases lay between the germline ends. The CDR3 consists of 18 residues. The germline gives CDR1 MNHEY, CDR2 SVGAGI. The CDR3 reads CASSYSGRGPFSNQPQHF. CDR3 in DNA: TGTGCCAGCAGTTACAGTGGCAGGGGTCCCTTTAGCAATCAGCCCCAGCATTTT.

This clonotype was seen a few times. The V and J genes are TRBV24-1 and TRBJ1-5; TRBD1 is a possible D gene (6 bases). The V end was cut by 3 bases, the J end by 2 bases, with 13 bases between. The CDR3 is made up of 16 amino acids. CDR1 KGHDR and CDR2 SFDVKD come from the germline V gene. CDR3 region: CATSDQGSLGNQPQHF. The CDR3 nucleotides are TGTGCCACCAGTGATCAGGGGAGTTTGGGCAATCAGCCCCAGCATTTT.

Here the CDR3 DNA reads TGTGCCAGCAGACCCGGACGGTTCTACGAGCAGTACTTC. Translating it yields CASRPGRFYEQYF. V gene TRBV12-3 or TRBV12-4 combines with J gene TRBJ2-7; no definite D call. V was clipped by 6 bases and J by 3 bases, with 12 bases between them. CDR3 length: 13 amino acids.

The rearrangement uses TRBV6-5 and TRBJ1-1; D gene ambiguous. Germline V gene lookup returns CDR1 MNHEY and CDR2 SVGAGI. V dropped 2 bases and J dropped 1 base, with 14 bases sitting between them. This CDR3 contains 16 residues. In DNA, the CDR3 is TGTGCCAGCAGTTACGGATATACGGTCCCGAACACTGAAGCTTTCTTT. This encodes CASSYGYTVPNTEAFF.

This clonotype was seen a few times. The chain combines TRBV20-1 with TRBJ1-2; no clear D. The CDR3 is made up of 12 amino acids. Germline CDR1 reads DFQATT; CDR2 reads SNEGSKA (reference sequence). Between the trimmed V and J ends, which lost 5 bases and 3 bases, there was a span of 10 bases. In DNA, the CDR3 is TGCAGTGCTCCGGACCCTTACTATGGCTACACCTTC. This sequence encodes CSAPDPYYGYTF.

This clonotype was seen a handful of times. This rearrangement joins TRBV10-1 to TRBJ2-2, with D perhaps TRBD2 (5 bases). V was shortened by 5 bases and J by 4 bases, with 8 bases between the two germline ends. CDR1 WNHNN and CDR2 SYGVQD come from the germline V gene (reference sequence). CDR3 length: 13 amino acids. This CDR3 reads CASSPGTTGELFF. CDR3 nucleotide sequence: TGCGCCAGCAGTCCGGGAACCACCGGGGAGCTGTTTTTT.

The chain employs TRBV27 and TRBJ1-1; TRBD1 matches at 9 bases. Germline values: CDR1 MNHEY, CDR2 SMNVEV (reference sequence). This CDR3 region has 15 residues. With 6 bases clipped from V and 0 bases from J, the junction kept 5 bases outside the gene matches. Here the CDR3 reads CASRQGTGMNTEAFF. The CDR3 region has the DNA TGTGCCAGCAGACAGGGGACAGGGATGAACACTGAAGCTTTCTTT.

This clonotype appeared once. The gene calls are TRBV6-1 and TRBJ2-3; 12 nucleotides agree with TRBD2. V was clipped by 8 bases and J by 6 bases; unmatched bases: 9. Looked up from germline, CDR1 is MNHNS and CDR2 is SASEGT. The CDR3 is made up of 15 amino acids. The CDR3 DNA follows: TGTGCCAGCTCTGGGACTAGCGGGTTTCTCGATACGCAGTATTTT. Its translation is CASSGTSGFLDTQYF.

This clonotype is medium-sized (0.01 to 0.1%). The rearrangement uses TRBV20-1 and TRBJ2-3, with a weak D call TRBD2 (5 bases). The CDR3 spans 12 residues. Germline lookup yields CDR1 DFQATT and CDR2 SNEGSKA (reference sequence). The DNA of the CDR3 is TGCAGCCCGGACGGGGATGCAGATACGCAGTATTTT. Its protein product is CSPDGDADTQYF.

The chain joins TRBV11-2 to TRBJ2-1; D gene ambiguous. The CDR3 covers 14 residues. The V and J ends lost 1 base and 5 bases respectively, with 9 bases between them. Germline V gene sequence: CDR1 SGHAT, CDR2 FQNNGV. The CDR3 here is CASSLGTLNNEQFF. The DNA for the CDR3 is TGTGCCAGCAGCTTAGGTACGTTAAACAATGAGCAGTTCTTC.

This clonotype was found a few times. V and J are TRBV20-1 and TRBJ1-3; TRBD1 might be the D (5 bases). The germline V gene encodes CDR1 DFQATT and CDR2 SNEGSKA (reference sequence). The CDR3 has 13 amino acids. V was clipped by 1 base and J by 8 bases, with 12 bases between them. The CDR3 DNA sequence: TGCAGTGCTAGAGTGGGGGTAGAGGACACCATATATTTT. Translated: CSARVGVEDTIYF.

This sequence joins TRBV10-2 and TRBJ2-6; 7 nucleotides align to TRBD1. Germline V gene data show CDR1 as WSHSY and CDR2 as SAAADI. This CDR3 is 17 amino acids long. Unmatched junction bases numbered 6, after V lost 4 bases and J lost 0 bases. CDR3 region: CASSAGTAYSGANVLTF. CDR3 bases: TGCGCCAGCAGTGCCGGGACAGCTTACTCTGGGGCCAACGTCCTGACTTTC.

In DNA, the CDR3 is TGTGCCAGCAGCCCTTTGAACAGGGGGACGGGCACTGAAGCTTTCTTT. It specifies CASSPLNRGTGTEAFF. The chain links TRBV6-1 to TRBJ1-1; 8 positions match TRBD1. The CDR3 totals 16 residues. Germline CDR1 and CDR2: MNHNS and SASEGT. The V segment lost 6 bases and the J segment 4 bases; nucleotides outside the gene matches: 13.

The chain carries TRBV7-9 and TRBJ2-7; D remains ambiguous. V was shortened by 8 bases and J by 5 bases, with 22 bases between the two germline ends. This CDR3 spans 15 amino acids. CDR1 is SEHNR and CDR2 is FQNEAQ in the germline V gene (reference sequence). CDR3 residues: CASGLGRHWTDEQYF. The DNA for the CDR3 is TGTGCCAGCGGGCTCGGACGACATTGGACGGACGAGCAGTACTTC.

This clonotype was seen a few times. The genes are TRBV5-6 and TRBJ2-4, with 9 nucleotides matching TRBD1. Germline values: CDR1 SGHDT, CDR2 YYEEEE. Unmatched junction bases numbered 3, after V lost 1 base and J lost 7 bases. The CDR3 totals 14 residues. The CDR3 DNA is TGTGCCAGCAGCTTGCCTGGACAGGGGAACATTCAGTACTTC. Its translation is CASSLPGQGNIQYF.

The genes are TRBV19 and TRBJ1-5, with D possibly being TRBD1 (6 bases). This CDR3 is built from 16 residues. The V end was cut by 0 bases, the J end by 5 bases, with 14 bases between. Germline V CDR1 and CDR2: LNHDA, SQIVND (reference sequence). The CDR3 nucleotides read TGTGCCAGTAGTATAGAGAGGGGGTTAGGTGATCAGCCCCAGCATTTT. This gives the protein CASSIERGLGDQPQHF.

This clonotype has a handful of counts. This chain links TRBV20-1 with TRBJ1-2; maybe TRBD1 (6 bases). V shed 0 bases and J shed 8 bases, with 19 bases lying between them. Germline V lookup: CDR1 DFQATT, CDR2 SNEGSKA (reference sequence). This CDR3 comprises 15 residues. CDR3 nucleotides: TGCAGTGCTAGAGACCAGGGGACTATGAGGTCGGGCTACACCTTC. It codes for CSARDQGTMRSGYTF.

This clonotype was seen a handful of times. The genes are TRBV6-1 and TRBJ1-6, with 8 bases that match TRBD1. The CDR3 has 17 residues. The junction had 19 bases not matched to a gene; V was cut back by 4 bases and J by 14 bases. Germline V gives CDR1 MNHNS, CDR2 SASEGT. The CDR3 is CASSGDFGQGGIRTLHF. In nucleotides, the CDR3 is TGTGCCAGCAGTGGCGATTTTGGACAGGGCGGGATTAGAACCCTCCACTTT.

The J gene is TRBJ1-5, the V gene TRBV27; possibly TRBD1 for D (5 bases). Trimming pared 6 bases from V and 5 bases from J, leaving 17 bases between. Germline V gene data show CDR1 as MNHEY and CDR2 as SMNVEV (reference sequence). The CDR3 totals 15 residues. In DNA, the CDR3 is TGTGCCAGCAGGTCGGGGCGGAGGACCGATCAGCCCCAGCATTTT. The encoded protein is CASRSGRRTDQPQHF.

J is TRBJ2-4 and V is TRBV10-3; the D is unclear. In germline, CDR1 is ENHRY, CDR2 SYGVKD. V lost 11 bases and J lost 7, with 21 bases in between. CDR3 size: 14 residues. Written as DNA, the CDR3 is TGTGCCCCTAAAATTGAAAGTAATTTGAACATTCAGTACTTC. It encodes CAPKIESNLNIQYF.

The chain joins TRBV7-8 to TRBJ2-7, with D possibly being TRBD2 (5 bases). V was pared by 1 base and J by 2 bases, with 15 bases between. From germline, CDR1 is SGHVS and CDR2 FQNEAQ. This CDR3 is built from 16 residues. CDR3 protein: CASSLVGGRIPYEQYF. The CDR3 DNA reads as TGTGCCAGCAGCTTAGTCGGAGGACGGATCCCCTACGAGCAGTACTTC.

The chain carries TRBV11-3 and TRBJ2-3, with a possible D match to TRBD2 (6 bases). The germline V and J ends were trimmed by 1 base and 2 bases, with 10 bases remaining between them. Germline V gene sequence: CDR1 SGHNT, CDR2 YENEEA. The CDR3 consists of 15 residues. For the CDR3, the DNA is TGTGCCAGCAGCTTAGGCGGGACTTCCACAGATACGCAGTATTTT. Translation gives CASSLGGTSTDTQYF.

This clonotype has a handful of counts. V is TRBV12-5 and J is TRBJ2-3; 8 bases map to TRBD1. With V trimmed by 4 bases and J by 7 bases, 10 bases remained unmatched. CDR1 LGHNT and CDR2 FRNRAP come from the germline V gene. CDR3 length: 15 amino acids. The CDR3: CASGSQTGERNTQYF. For the CDR3, the DNA is TGTGCTAGTGGTTCGCAGACAGGGGAGCGTAATACGCAGTATTTT.

This chain connects TRBV9 to TRBJ1-2; unclear D gene. From germline, CDR1 is SGDLS and CDR2 YYNGEE. Trimming shortened V by 3 bases and J by 5 bases, and 8 bases separated the two germline ends. The CDR3 has 12 residues. The chain's CDR3 is CASSGVGYGYTF. CDR3 in DNA: TGTGCCAGCAGCGGAGTGGGGTATGGCTACACCTTC.

This chain joins TRBV30 and TRBJ1-5, with D possibly matching TRBD1 (5 bases). The CDR3 loop spans 14 amino acids. V dropped 2 bases and J dropped 2 bases, with 10 bases sitting between them. The V gene's germline CDR1 is GTSNPN and CDR2 SVGIG (reference sequence). The CDR3 region has the DNA TGTGCCTGGAGTATTGGCAGGGGCAATCAGCCCCAGCATTTT. Residues: CAWSIGRGNQPQHF.

The chain carries TRBV6-1 and TRBJ2-5; 8 bases are shared with TRBD2. The CDR3 sequence is 16 residues long. Germline assignment: CDR1 MNHNS and CDR2 SASEGT. Germline trimming cut 1 base from V and 5 bases from J; bases unmatched to any gene: 9. CDR3 in amino acids: CASSEGIGGARETQYF. Here the CDR3 DNA reads TGTGCCAGCAGTGAAGGTATCGGGGGGGCCAGGGAGACCCAGTACTTC.

The rearrangement uses TRBV7-9 and TRBJ1-6; no clear D gene. CDR1 is SEHNR and CDR2 is FQNEAQ in the germline V gene (reference sequence). Trimming removed 2 bases at V and 7 bases at J, with 12 bases between. CDR3 length: 15 residues. CDR3 amino acids: CASSLSGLKNSPLHF. The CDR3 nucleotides read TGTGCCAGCAGCTTATCGGGGTTGAAGAATTCACCCCTCCACTTT.

This chain uses TRBV2 with TRBJ1-1, with D perhaps TRBD1 (5 bases). Germline V CDR1 and CDR2: SNHLY, FYNNEI. Trimming took off 1 base at V and 3 bases at J, with 12 bases between the two ends. This CDR3 spans 15 amino acids. The CDR3 DNA follows: TGTGCCAGCAGTGAAGAGGGACGCCCACACACTGAAGCTTTCTTT. It encodes CASSEEGRPHTEAFF.